This note documents a single T cell receptor beta chain sequence. RNA totalling roughly 0.5 to 1 ug underwent reverse transcription with random hexamers. TCRdb processed the immunoSEQ multiplex PCR reads anew with MiXCR; each CDR3 protein has one entry. The sample has 85,000 to 120,000 distinct CDR3 sequences, around 94% seen once. The source of the sample is a study of CD8 T cells in Susac syndrome. This receptor was taken from a human donor with Susac syndrome. The material sequenced was CD8+ T cells from PBMCs.

DNA for the CDR3: TGTGCCAGCAAAGAAGCGGGGGGGCGGGATGAGCAGTTCTTC. Protein sequence: CASKEAGGRDEQFF. The genes are TRBV12-3 or TRBV12-4 and TRBJ2-1; 10 nucleotides line up with TRBD2. This CDR3 is built from 14 residues. Germline trimming cut 7 bases from V and 8 bases from J; bases unmatched to any gene: 8.